A single sample gave rise to the 31 T cell receptor beta chains below, sequenced in a study of blood T cells in healthy people across ages (dated by TCRdb to the mid-2010s). To prepare the library, 5' RACE was applied. TCRdb shows the sequencer as Illumina HiSeq 2500. The second PCR ran for roughly 7 to 11 cycles and used a J-beta primer mix along with a sample-barcoded 5' primer. Clones were called with MiXCR by TCRdb after fastp trimmed the public reads at Q25, and only in-frame beta chains were retained. A single entry per CDR3 protein holds the most common genes and DNA from its merged rows. The sample table records 780,000 or so distinct CDR3 sequences; around three fifths of these occur just once. About a quarter of the sample belongs to the ten largest clones. Sequencing used blood. These receptors came from a man aged 40-50 years in good health.

V and J are TRBV28 and TRBJ2-1; TRBD1 is a possible D gene (5 bases). This CDR3 is 15 amino acids long. Trimming took off 7 bases at V and 5 bases at J, with 18 bases between the two ends. Germline V gene lookup returns CDR1 MDHEN and CDR2 SYDVKM. CDR3 amino acids: CASIPGQVVNNEQFF. CDR3 DNA: TGTGCCAGCATCCCAGGGCAGGTTGTCAACAATGAGCAGTTCTTC.

V is TRBV29-1 and J is TRBJ2-5, with TRBD1 as a possible D gene (5 bases). The CDR3 has 14 amino acids. Germline loops: CDR1 SQVTM, CDR2 ANQGSEA. V was pared by 6 bases and J by 4 bases, with 18 bases between. CDR3 sequence (DNA): TGCAGCGTGGCGTTAGTGTTGGGGCTAGAGACCCAGTACTTC. Its protein is CSVALVLGLETQYF.

This clonotype was recorded many times. The J gene is TRBJ2-1, the V gene TRBV6-4; 8 positions match TRBD1. The CDR3 loop spans 15 amino acids. V trimming: 3 bases; J trimming: 4 bases; junction bases outside the gene matches: 5. Germline V lookup: CDR1 MRHNA, CDR2 SNTAGT. The CDR3 DNA follows: TGTGCCAGCAGTGAAGCAGGACAGGGATACAATGAGCAGTTCTTC. This gives the protein CASSEAGQGYNEQFF.

The chain recombines TRBV6-2 or TRBV6-3 with TRBJ2-3; 14 bases are a match to TRBD2. The CDR3 loop spans 20 amino acids. Germline-derived CDR1 and CDR2 are MNHEY and SVGEGT. V dropped 3 bases and J dropped 0; count of bases not matched to a gene: 11. This chain's CDR3 is CASSYLRTSGRTLSTDTQYF. The CDR3 DNA reads as TGTGCCAGCAGTTATCTTCGGACTAGCGGGAGGACCCTTAGCACAGATACGCAGTATTTT.

There are a few counts of this clonotype. The rearrangement joins TRBV12-3 or TRBV12-4 to TRBJ1-6; no clear D. Trimming pared 6 bases from V and 8 bases from J, leaving 11 bases between. This CDR3 has 13 residues. In DNA, the CDR3 is TGTGCCAGCAGCCAACTCCGAGATTCACCCCTCCACTTT. Amino acid sequence: CASSQLRDSPLHF.

V gene TRBV20-1 combines with J gene TRBJ2-7, with D possibly being TRBD1 or TRBD2 (7 bases each). The germline CDR1 and CDR2 sequences are DFQATT and SNEGSKA (reference sequence). V lost 3 bases and J 5 bases, leaving 17 bases between the germline ends. The CDR3 is 14 amino acids. In nucleotides, the CDR3 is TGCAGTGCTAGCTATCGGGGAGGGGGCAACGAGCAGTACTTC. As protein: CSASYRGGGNEQYF.

This chain uses TRBV4-2 with TRBJ2-7; 9 bases agree with TRBD2. V shed 3 bases and J 5 bases; nucleotides not matched to a gene: 14. Germline CDR1 LGHNA, CDR2 YNFKEQ. CDR3 length: 17 amino acids. The CDR3 here is CASSQDDLGSGSNEQYF. The CDR3 bases are TGTGCCAGCAGCCAGGACGATCTGGGTAGCGGGAGTAACGAGCAGTACTTC.

The J gene is TRBJ2-1, the V gene TRBV27; 8 nucleotides match TRBD2. CDR1 MNHEY and CDR2 SMNVEV come from the germline V gene (reference sequence). Trimming took 4 bases from V and 8 from J; bases not matched to a gene: 7. The CDR3 covers 14 residues. This chain's CDR3 is CASSSTSEWDEQFF. CDR3 sequence (DNA): TGTGCCAGCAGTTCGACTAGCGAGTGGGATGAGCAGTTCTTC.

The chain couples TRBV2 to TRBJ1-2; D gene unclear. Per the germline V gene, CDR1 is SNHLY and CDR2 is FYNNEI. V lost 6 bases, J lost 0 bases, and 17 bases lay in between. The CDR3 has 16 residues. The CDR3: CASSVRRRESNYGYTF. DNA for the CDR3: TGTGCCAGCAGCGTCAGGAGGCGGGAATCTAACTATGGCTACACCTTC.

The genes are TRBV20-1 and TRBJ2-3; the match to TRBD2 covers 8 bases. V dropped 6 bases and J dropped 5; count of bases not matched to a gene: 7. The CDR3 loop spans 13 amino acids. Germline V gene data show CDR1 as DFQATT and CDR2 as SNEGSKA (reference sequence). The CDR3 bases are TGCAGTGCCCGGGGGGGGGCGCAAGATACGCAGTATTTT. It codes for CSARGGAQDTQYF.

This chain connects TRBV7-3 to TRBJ2-1; D perhaps matches TRBD1 (6 bases). Judging by the DNA end, TRBJ2-7 fits better; the J call may be wrong. CDR1 and CDR2 (germline): SGHTA, FQGTGA. The CDR3 consists of 15 residues. CDR3 loop: CASSPRDIKYNEQYF. CDR3 in DNA: TGTGCCAGCAGCCCCCGGGACATTAAGTACAATGAGCAGTACTTC.

V is TRBV12-3 or TRBV12-4 and J is TRBJ2-1; TRBD1 agrees at 10 bases. This CDR3 has 17 amino acids. Trimming took 3 bases from V and 10 from J; bases not matched to a gene: 15. The CDR3 DNA is TGTGCCAGCAGTTTTGGTCTGGGCGGGACAGGGGCTCCCGAGCAGTTCTTC. Translation gives CASSFGLGGTGAPEQFF.

The chain couples TRBV19 to TRBJ2-1; TRBD2 matches 9 bases. V lost 5 bases and J lost 8; bases outside the gene matches: 16. Germline V gene sequence: CDR1 LNHDA, CDR2 SQIVND (reference sequence). The CDR3 is 17 amino acids. This CDR3 is CASSGGSPSGVAYEQFF. The CDR3 DNA reads as TGTGCCAGTAGTGGGGGCAGCCCTAGCGGGGTGGCATATGAGCAGTTCTTC.

The CDR3, as DNA: TGTGCCAGCAGCTTAGCGGAGGTCCCCGGGGACACTGAAGCTTTCTTT. Translating it yields CASSLAEVPGDTEAFF. The chain employs TRBV7-9 and TRBJ1-1; unclear D gene. V was shortened by 0 bases and J by 3 bases, with 14 bases between the two germline ends. Germline V CDR1 and CDR2: SEHNR, FQNEAQ (reference sequence). This CDR3 is built from 16 residues.

The genes are TRBV6-2 or TRBV6-3 and TRBJ2-5, with D maybe TRBD1 (6 bases). CDR1 and CDR2 (germline): MNHEY, SVGEGT. V was shortened by 2 bases and J by 5 bases, with 12 bases between the two germline ends. The CDR3 is 14 amino acids. The CDR3 DNA reads TGTGCCAGCAGTTACGTACAGGGTCGGGAGACCCAGTACTTC. Residues: CASSYVQGRETQYF.

This clonotype was counted only a few times. The chain employs TRBV20-1 and TRBJ2-1, with D maybe TRBD2 (6 bases). Trimming took off 6 bases at V and 4 bases at J, with 16 bases between the two ends. The CDR3 loop spans 14 amino acids. Germline V gene data show CDR1 as DFQATT and CDR2 as SNEGSKA (reference sequence). CDR3 nucleotide sequence: TGCAGTGCCCCGTGGGTCGGGAGTTACAATGAGCAGTTCTTC. Encoded protein: CSAPWVGSYNEQFF.

V usage is TRBV11-2 and J usage is TRBJ1-2, with D possibly being TRBD1 (6 bases). Per the germline V gene, CDR1 is SGHAT and CDR2 is FQNNGV. Trimming removed 6 bases at V and 12 bases at J, with 20 bases between. The CDR3 consists of 13 residues. The CDR3 DNA reads TGTGCCAGCAGACTACGGTCCGGGACACAGAACACCTTC. Translated, it gives CASRLRSGTQNTF.

V gene TRBV27 combines with J gene TRBJ2-1; 12 nucleotides line up with TRBD2. V dropped 6 bases and J dropped 10; count of bases not matched to a gene: 7. Germline V lookup: CDR1 MNHEY, CDR2 SMNVEV (reference sequence). This CDR3 comprises 14 residues. The CDR3 region has the DNA TGTGCCAGCAGCCCTCGAACTAGCGGGGGGGAGCAGTTCTTC. This translates into CASSPRTSGGEQFF.

The genes are TRBV4-3 and TRBJ1-2; D is perhaps TRBD1 (5 bases). Germline-derived CDR1 and CDR2 are LGHNA and YSLEER. V gave up 1 base and J gave up 1 base, with 16 bases separating them. The CDR3 has 17 residues. The CDR3 is CASSQGVGQILNYGYTF. The CDR3 nucleotides are TGCGCCAGCAGCCAAGGTGTTGGACAAATACTTAACTATGGCTACACCTTC.

This clonotype was seen more than once but under ten times. The chain links TRBV5-1 to TRBJ2-4; possibly TRBD2 for D (6 bases). Germline V gene data show CDR1 as SGHRS and CDR2 as YFSETQ. Trimming took off 3 bases at V and 6 bases at J, with 10 bases between the two ends. The CDR3 sequence is 13 residues long. CDR3 amino acids: CASSSDGGNIQYF. The CDR3 DNA reads TGCGCCAGCAGCTCCGACGGGGGAAACATTCAGTACTTC.

The gene calls are TRBV5-5 and TRBJ2-3; 11 nucleotides agree with TRBD2. With V trimmed by 5 bases and J by 2 bases, 13 bases remained unmatched. The CDR3 contains 18 residues. Germline-derived CDR1 and CDR2 are SGHKS and YYEKEE (reference sequence). CDR3 bases: TGTGCCAGCAGTTCGCTAGCGGGGGGCACCCTCATCACAGATACGCAGTATTTT. Its translation: CASSSLAGGTLITDTQYF.

The chain carries TRBV11-2 and TRBJ1-1; TRBD1 matches 9 bases. The CDR3 is 15 residues long. CDR1 SGHAT and CDR2 FQNNGV come from the germline V gene. V lost 5 bases to trimming and J lost 13 bases; unmatched junction nucleotides: 17. The CDR3: CASSDVRDRVGVGFF. In DNA form, the CDR3 reads TGTGCCAGCAGCGACGTACGGGACAGGGTTGGTGTGGGTTTCTTT. The variable domain in full, completed from reference TRBV11-2 and TRBJ1-1, reads EAGVAQSPRYKIIEKRQSVAFWCNPISGHATLYWYQQILGQGPKLLIQFQNNGVVDDSQLPKDRFSAERLKGVDSTLKIQPAKLEDSAVYLCASSDVRDRVGVGFFGQGTRLTVV.

This clonotype has a handful of counts. The chain uses TRBV29-1 and TRBJ2-4; no reliable D call. Germline CDR1 reads SQVTM; CDR2 reads ANQGSEA. Trimming removed 6 bases from V and 8 bases from J, with 14 bases in between. There are 12 residues in the CDR3. The CDR3, as DNA: TGCAGCGTCTGCTACACCCACGACATTCAGTACTTC. The encoded protein is CSVCYTHDIQYF.

The rearrangement links TRBV6-1 to TRBJ2-1, with 9 bases matching TRBD1. The junction had 3 bases not matched to a gene; V was cut back by 5 bases and J by 1 base. CDR1 is MNHNS, CDR2 SASEGT, per germline. The CDR3 spans 15 residues. The CDR3 DNA follows: TGTGCCAGCAGTCGGACAGGGGATTCCTACAATGAGCAGTTCTTC. Translating gives CASSRTGDSYNEQFF.

V and J are TRBV20-1 and TRBJ2-7, with TRBD2 matching over 9 bases. Looked up from germline, CDR1 is DFQATT and CDR2 is SNEGSKA (reference sequence). CDR3 length equals 14 residues. The CDR3, as DNA: TGCAGCCCCTACGGACTAGCGAACGCCTACGAGCAGTACTTC. Amino acids: CSPYGLANAYEQYF.

The chain links TRBV7-9 to TRBJ1-5; D is uncertain. From germline, CDR1 is SEHNR and CDR2 FQNEAQ (reference sequence). This CDR3 has 16 amino acids. Between the trimmed V and J ends, which lost 5 bases and 0 bases, there was a span of 14 bases. This chain's CDR3 is CASSRGETYSNQPQHF. The CDR3 DNA reads TGTGCCAGCAGCCGCGGAGAAACATATAGCAATCAGCCCCAGCATTTT.

This clonotype was picked up a small number of times. The chain combines TRBV9 with TRBJ2-3; D perhaps matches TRBD1 (6 bases). The CDR3 contains 15 residues. The germline CDR1 and CDR2 sequences are SGDLS and YYNGEE. V lost 2 bases to trimming and J lost 0 bases, with 10 bases between them. Here the CDR3 reads CASSVGAISTDTQYF. The CDR3 DNA follows: TGTGCCAGCAGCGTGGGGGCGATTAGCACAGATACGCAGTATTTT.

V usage is TRBV29-1 and J usage is TRBJ1-2; no reliable D call. This CDR3 region has 16 residues. In germline, CDR1 is SQVTM, CDR2 ANQGSEA. V shed 3 bases and J shed 4 bases, with 21 bases lying between them. As DNA, the CDR3 is TGCAGCGTTGAGATCGATCGGCCTCCGGGGTTCTATGGCTACACCTTC. Protein product: CSVEIDRPPGFYGYTF. Full variable domain (outside the CDR3, taken from reference TRBV29-1 and TRBJ1-2): SAVISQKPSRDICQRGTSLTIQCQVDSQVTMMFWYRQQPGQSLTLIATANQGSEATYESGFVIDKFPISRPNLTFSTLTVSNMSPEDSSIYLCSVEIDRPPGFYGYTFGSGTRLTVV.

The chain uses TRBV2 and TRBJ1-5; no firm D call. V was cut by 3 bases and J by 2 bases, with 14 bases left in between. Germline-derived CDR1 and CDR2 are SNHLY and FYNNEI. CDR3 length equals 16 residues. The CDR3 DNA sequence: TGTGCCAGCAGTGAGAGTAGACCCAATGGCAATCAGCCCCAGCATTTT. Its translation: CASSESRPNGNQPQHF. Using reference TRBV2 and TRBJ1-5 for the parts outside the CDR3, the full variable domain is EPEVTQTPSHQVTQMGQEVILRCVPISNHLYFYWYRQILGQKVEFLVSFYNNEISEKSEIFDDQFSVERPDGSNFTLKIRSTKLEDSAMYFCASSESRPNGNQPQHFGDGTRLSIL.

The gene calls are TRBV14 and TRBJ1-2; D is perhaps TRBD1 (5 bases). Trimming shortened V by 0 bases and J by 4 bases, and 15 bases separated the two germline ends. CDR3 length equals 16 residues. CDR1 and CDR2 from the germline V gene are SGHDN and FVKESK. The CDR3 bases are TGTGCCAGCAGCCAAGACCTACAGACAGACCCCTATGGCTACACCTTC. It codes for CASSQDLQTDPYGYTF.

The chain joins TRBV28 to TRBJ2-7; 11 bases match TRBD1. Germline CDR1 and CDR2: MDHEN and SYDVKM. The CDR3 is 15 residues long. With V trimmed by 6 bases and J by 3 bases, 7 bases remained unmatched. The CDR3 spells CASRGGQGGLYEQYF. In DNA form, the CDR3 reads TGTGCCAGCAGAGGGGGACAGGGGGGGCTCTACGAGCAGTACTTC.